This T cell receptor (beta chain) originates from a study of blood T cell repertoires in COVID-19. Across the study: T cells, B-cell-depleted T cells, or PBMCs supplied cDNA or gDNA.

Produced via immunoSEQ multiplex PCR; TCRdb's table is partial and in-frame only. The repertoire holds about 240,000 clones, approximately 78% seen once, with 9.5% to 15% in the top ten. CDR3 length equals 16 residues. Germline V gene data show CDR1 as SGHRS and CDR2 as YFSETQ. V lost 3 bases, J lost 8 bases, and 14 bases stayed unmatched. The sequence came from a woman aged 55-75 years with active or convalescent COVID-19. The V gene is TRBV5-1, the J gene TRBJ2-1, with TRBD2 matching 7 bases. What was sequenced was peripheral blood. The chain's CDR3 is CASSWTGRWGRDEQFF. Written as DNA, the CDR3 is TGCGCCAGCAGCTGGACTGGACGGTGGGGGAGGGATGAGCAGTTCTTC.